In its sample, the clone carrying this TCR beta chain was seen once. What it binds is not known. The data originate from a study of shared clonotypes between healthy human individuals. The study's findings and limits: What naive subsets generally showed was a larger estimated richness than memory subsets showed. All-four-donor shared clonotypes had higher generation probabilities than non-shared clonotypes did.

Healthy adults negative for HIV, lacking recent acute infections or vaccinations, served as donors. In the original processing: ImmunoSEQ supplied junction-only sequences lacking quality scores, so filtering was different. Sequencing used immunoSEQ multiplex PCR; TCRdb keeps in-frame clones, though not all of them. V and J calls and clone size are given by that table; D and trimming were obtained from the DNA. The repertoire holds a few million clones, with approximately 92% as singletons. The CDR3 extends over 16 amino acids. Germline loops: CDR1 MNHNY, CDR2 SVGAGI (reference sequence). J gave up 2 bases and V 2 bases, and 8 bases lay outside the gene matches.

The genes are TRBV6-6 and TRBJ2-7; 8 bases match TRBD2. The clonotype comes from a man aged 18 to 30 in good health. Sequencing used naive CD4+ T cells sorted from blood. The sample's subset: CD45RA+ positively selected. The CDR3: CASSYDLQRGPYEQYF. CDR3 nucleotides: TGTGCCAGCAGTTACGACCTTCAGCGGGGGCCCTACGAGCAGTACTTC.